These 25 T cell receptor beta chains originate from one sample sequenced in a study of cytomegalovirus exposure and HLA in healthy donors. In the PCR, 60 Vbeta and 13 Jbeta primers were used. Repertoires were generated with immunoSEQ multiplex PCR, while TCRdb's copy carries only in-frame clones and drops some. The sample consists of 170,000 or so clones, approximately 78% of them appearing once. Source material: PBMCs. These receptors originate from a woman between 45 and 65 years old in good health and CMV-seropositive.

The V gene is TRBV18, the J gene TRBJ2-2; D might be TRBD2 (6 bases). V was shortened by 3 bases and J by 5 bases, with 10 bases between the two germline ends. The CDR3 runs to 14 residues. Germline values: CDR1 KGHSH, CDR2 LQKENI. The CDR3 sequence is CASSPGGNTGELFF. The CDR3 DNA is TGTGCCAGCTCACCTGGGGGGAATACCGGGGAGCTGTTTTTT.

CDR3 sequence (DNA): TGTGCCAGCAGTGAATGGGCAGGGGTAACTGGGGCCAACGTCCTGACTTTC. Protein: CASSEWAGVTGANVLTF. This chain joins TRBV2 and TRBJ2-6; possibly TRBD1 for D (6 bases). V lost 2 bases to trimming and J lost 2 bases, with 13 bases between them. The CDR3 loop spans 17 amino acids. Germline CDR1 is SNHLY and CDR2 is FYNNEI.

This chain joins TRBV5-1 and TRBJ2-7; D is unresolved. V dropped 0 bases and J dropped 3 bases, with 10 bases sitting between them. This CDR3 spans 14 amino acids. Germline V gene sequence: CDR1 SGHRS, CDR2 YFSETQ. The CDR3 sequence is CASSLASQVYEQYF. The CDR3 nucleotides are TGCGCCAGCAGCTTGGCCAGTCAGGTCTACGAGCAGTACTTC.

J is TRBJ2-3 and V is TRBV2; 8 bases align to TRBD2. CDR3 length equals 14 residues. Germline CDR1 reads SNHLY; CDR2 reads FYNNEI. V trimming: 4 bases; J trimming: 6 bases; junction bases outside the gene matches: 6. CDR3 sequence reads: CASSGSGGWDTQYF. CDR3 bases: TGTGCCAGCAGTGGGAGCGGGGGTTGGGATACGCAGTATTTT.

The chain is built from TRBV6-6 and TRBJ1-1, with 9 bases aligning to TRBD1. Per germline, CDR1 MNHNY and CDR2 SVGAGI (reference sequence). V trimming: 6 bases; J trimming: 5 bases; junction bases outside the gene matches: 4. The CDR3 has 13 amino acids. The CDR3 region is CASSPDRGTEAFF. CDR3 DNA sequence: TGTGCCAGCAGCCCCGACAGGGGGACTGAAGCTTTCTTT.

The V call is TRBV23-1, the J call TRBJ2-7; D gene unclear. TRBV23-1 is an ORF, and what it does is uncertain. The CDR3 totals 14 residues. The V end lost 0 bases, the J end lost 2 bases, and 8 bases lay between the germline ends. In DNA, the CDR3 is TGCGCCAGCAGTCAATCGTACAGTACCTACGAGCAGTACTTC. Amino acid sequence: CASSQSYSTYEQYF.

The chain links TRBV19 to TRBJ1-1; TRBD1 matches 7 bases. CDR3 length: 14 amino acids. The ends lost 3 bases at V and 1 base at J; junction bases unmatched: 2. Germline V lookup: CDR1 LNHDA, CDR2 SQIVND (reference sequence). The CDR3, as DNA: TGTGCCAGTAGTATTCAGGGGGGGAACACTGAAGCTTTCTTT. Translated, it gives CASSIQGGNTEAFF.

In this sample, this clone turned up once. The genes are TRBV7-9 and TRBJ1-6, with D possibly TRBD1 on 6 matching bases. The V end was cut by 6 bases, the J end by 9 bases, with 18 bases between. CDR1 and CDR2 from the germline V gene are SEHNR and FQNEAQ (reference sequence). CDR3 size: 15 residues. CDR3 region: CASRDDRRVGSPLHF. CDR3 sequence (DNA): TGTGCCAGCAGGGATGACAGGCGGGTAGGTTCACCCCTCCACTTT.

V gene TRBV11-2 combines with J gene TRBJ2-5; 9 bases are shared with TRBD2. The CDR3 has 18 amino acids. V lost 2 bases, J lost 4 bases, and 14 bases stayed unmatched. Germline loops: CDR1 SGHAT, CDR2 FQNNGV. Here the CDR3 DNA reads TGTGCCAGCAGCTTAATTTCGGCGGGGGGGCCTACTGGAGAGACCCAGTACTTC. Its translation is CASSLISAGGPTGETQYF. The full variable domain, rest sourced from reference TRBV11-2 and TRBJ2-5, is EAGVAQSPRYKIIEKRQSVAFWCNPISGHATLYWYQQILGQGPKLLIQFQNNGVVDDSQLPKDRFSAERLKGVDSTLKIQPAKLEDSAVYLCASSLISAGGPTGETQYFGPGTRLLVL.

The CDR3 bases are TGTGCCAGCAGTGATAGGGGATGGTATGGCTACACCTTC. This gives the protein CASSDRGWYGYTF. The rearrangement links TRBV6-1 to TRBJ1-2; possibly TRBD1 for D (5 bases). The germline V and J ends were trimmed by 3 bases and 5 bases, with 10 bases remaining between them. This CDR3 comprises 13 residues. CDR1 and CDR2 from the germline V gene are MNHNS and SASEGT.

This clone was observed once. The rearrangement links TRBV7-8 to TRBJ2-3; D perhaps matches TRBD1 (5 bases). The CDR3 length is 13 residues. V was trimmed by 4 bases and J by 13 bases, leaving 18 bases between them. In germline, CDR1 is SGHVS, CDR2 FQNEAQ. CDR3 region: CASSSKKGQGKYF. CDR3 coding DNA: TGTGCCAGCAGCTCCAAAAAAGGGCAGGGAAAGTATTTT.

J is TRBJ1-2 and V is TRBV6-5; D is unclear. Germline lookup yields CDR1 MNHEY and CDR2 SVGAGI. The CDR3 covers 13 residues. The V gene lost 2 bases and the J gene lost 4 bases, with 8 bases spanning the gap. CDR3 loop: CASSYTAGYGYTF. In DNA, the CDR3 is TGTGCCAGCAGTTACACGGCGGGCTATGGCTACACCTTC.

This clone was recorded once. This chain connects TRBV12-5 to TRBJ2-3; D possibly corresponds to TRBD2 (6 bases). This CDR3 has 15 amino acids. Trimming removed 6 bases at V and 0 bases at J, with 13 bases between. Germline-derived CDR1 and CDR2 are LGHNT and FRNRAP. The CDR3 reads CASGSGTGSTDTQYF. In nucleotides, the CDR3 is TGTGCTAGTGGCTCCGGGACTGGCAGCACAGATACGCAGTATTTT.

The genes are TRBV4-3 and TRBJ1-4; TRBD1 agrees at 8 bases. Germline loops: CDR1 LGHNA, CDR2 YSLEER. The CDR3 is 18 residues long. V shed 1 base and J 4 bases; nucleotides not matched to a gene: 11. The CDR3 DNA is TGCGCCAGCAGCCAAGTCGGACAGGGAATCCTCATTAATGAAAAACTGTTTTTT. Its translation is CASSQVGQGILINEKLFF.

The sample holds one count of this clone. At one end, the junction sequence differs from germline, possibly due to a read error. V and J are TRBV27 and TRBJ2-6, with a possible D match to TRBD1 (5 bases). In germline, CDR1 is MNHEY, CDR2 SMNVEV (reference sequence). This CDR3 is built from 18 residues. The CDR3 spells CASSSYAGQSSGANVLTF. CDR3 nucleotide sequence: TGTGCCAGCAGTTCCTACGCAGGCCAGAGCTCTGGGGCCAACGTCCTAACTTTC.

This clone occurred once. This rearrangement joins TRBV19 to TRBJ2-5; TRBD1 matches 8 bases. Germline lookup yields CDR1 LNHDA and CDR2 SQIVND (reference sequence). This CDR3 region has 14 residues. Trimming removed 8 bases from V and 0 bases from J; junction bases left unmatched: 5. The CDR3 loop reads CASSGTGYQETQYF. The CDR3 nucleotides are TGTGCCAGTTCCGGGACAGGTTACCAAGAGACCCAGTACTTC.

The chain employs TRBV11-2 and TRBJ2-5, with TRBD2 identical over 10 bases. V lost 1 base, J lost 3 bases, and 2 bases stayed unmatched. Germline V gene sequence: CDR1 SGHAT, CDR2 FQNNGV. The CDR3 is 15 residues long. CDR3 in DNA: TGTGCCAGCAGCTTAGGCGGACTAGCGGAAGAGACCCAGTACTTC. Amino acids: CASSLGGLAEETQYF.

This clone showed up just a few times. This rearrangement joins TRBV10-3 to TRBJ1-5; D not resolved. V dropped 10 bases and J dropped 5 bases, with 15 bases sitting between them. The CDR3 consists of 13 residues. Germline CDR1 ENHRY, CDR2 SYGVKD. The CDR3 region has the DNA TGTGCCAGCACCCCCCGGGATCATCAGCCCCAGCATTTT. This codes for CASTPRDHQPQHF.

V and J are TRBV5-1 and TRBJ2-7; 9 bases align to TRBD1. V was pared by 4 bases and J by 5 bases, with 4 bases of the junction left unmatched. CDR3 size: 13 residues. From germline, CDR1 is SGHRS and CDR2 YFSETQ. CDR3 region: CASSLGQGNEQYF. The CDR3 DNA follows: TGCGCCAGCAGCCTGGGACAGGGAAACGAGCAGTACTTC.

The CDR3, as DNA: TGCAGCGTTGGAGGTCAGCCCCAGCATTTT. Protein sequence: CSVGGQPQHF. The chain joins TRBV29-1 to TRBJ1-5; D unclear. Looked up from germline, CDR1 is SQVTM and CDR2 is ANQGSEA. The V and J ends lost 4 bases and 6 bases respectively, with 4 bases between them. This CDR3 spans 10 amino acids.

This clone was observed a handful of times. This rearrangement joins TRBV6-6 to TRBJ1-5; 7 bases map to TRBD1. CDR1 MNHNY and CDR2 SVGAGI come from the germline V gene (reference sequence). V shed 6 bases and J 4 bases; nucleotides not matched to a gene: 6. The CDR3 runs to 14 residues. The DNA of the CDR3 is TGTGCCAGCAGCTCGACAGGGAGGAATCAGCCCCAGCATTTT. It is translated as CASSSTGRNQPQHF.

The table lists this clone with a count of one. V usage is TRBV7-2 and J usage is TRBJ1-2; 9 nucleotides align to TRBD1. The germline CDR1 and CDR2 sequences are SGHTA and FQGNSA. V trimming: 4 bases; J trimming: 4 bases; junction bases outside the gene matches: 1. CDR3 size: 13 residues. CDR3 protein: CASSSTGGYGYTF. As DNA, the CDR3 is TGTGCCAGCAGCTCGACAGGGGGCTATGGCTACACCTTC. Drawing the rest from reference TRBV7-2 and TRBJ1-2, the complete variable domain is GAGVSQSPSNKVTEKGKDVELRCDPISGHTALYWYRQSLGQGLEFLIYFQGNSAPDKSGLPSDRFSAERTGGSVSTLTIQRTQQEDSAVYLCASSSTGGYGYTFGSGTRLTVV.

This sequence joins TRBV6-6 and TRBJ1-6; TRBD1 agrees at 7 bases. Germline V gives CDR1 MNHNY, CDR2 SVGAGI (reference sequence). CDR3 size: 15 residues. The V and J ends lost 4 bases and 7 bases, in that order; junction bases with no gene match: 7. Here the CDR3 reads CASSFPGQLNSPLHF. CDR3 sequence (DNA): TGTGCCAGCAGTTTTCCGGGACAGTTAAATTCACCCCTCCACTTT.

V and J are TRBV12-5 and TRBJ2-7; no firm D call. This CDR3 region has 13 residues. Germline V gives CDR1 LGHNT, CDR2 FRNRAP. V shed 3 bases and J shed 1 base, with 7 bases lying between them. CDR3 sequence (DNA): TGTGCTAGTGGTTTTGGCATATCCTACGAGCAGTACTTC. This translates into CASGFGISYEQYF. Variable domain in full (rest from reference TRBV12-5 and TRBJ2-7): DARVTQTPRHKVTEMGQEVTMRCQPILGHNTVFWYRQTMMQGLELLAYFRNRAPLDDSGMPKDRFSAEMPDATLATLKIQPSEPRDSAVYFCASGFGISYEQYFGPGTRLTVT.

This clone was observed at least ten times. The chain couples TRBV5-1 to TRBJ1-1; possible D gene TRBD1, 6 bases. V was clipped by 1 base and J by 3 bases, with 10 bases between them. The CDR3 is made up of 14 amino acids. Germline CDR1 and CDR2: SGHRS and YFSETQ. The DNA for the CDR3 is TGCGCCAGCAGCTTGACAGGGATGGACACTGAAGCTTTCTTT. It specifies CASSLTGMDTEAFF.